These T cell receptor beta chains were read from a single sample in a study of identical twins. TCRdb redid the calling of the 5' RACE reads with MiXCR, one entry per CDR3 protein. This repertoire shows about 1.7 million distinct CDR3 sequences, about 32% found once; its top ten account for roughly 0.3%. The specimen sequenced was cord blood. These receptors were obtained from a newborn girl in good health. CDR3s include the opening cysteine and the closing phenylalanine or tryptophan. A D gene is named only where the DNA matches it firmly. The size field is filled for only some rows; it gives once, few, many or a size class.

J: TRBJ2-1
V: TRBV29-1
length: 15
size: -
D: -
DNA: TGCAGCGTTGAAGGGACCCCTTGGGGGGAGAATGAGCAGTTCTTC
CDR3: CSVEGTPWGENEQFF

J: TRBJ1-3
V: TRBV6-6
length: 14
size: -
D: TRBD1
DNA: TGTGCCAGCTCCGACAGGGAGGGTGGAAACACCATATATTTT
CDR3: CASSDREGGNTIYF

J: TRBJ1-2
V: TRBV5-1
length: 14
size: -
D: TRBD1
DNA: TGCGCCAGCAGCTTGGCGACAGGGCCGGATGGCTACACCTTC
CDR3: CASSLATGPDGYTF

J: TRBJ1-6
V: TRBV28
length: 15
size: few
D: TRBD1
DNA: TGTGCCAGCAACCCTCTACAGGGGGCTAATTCACCCCTCCACTTT
CDR3: CASNPLQGANSPLHF

J: TRBJ1-5
V: TRBV28
length: 13
size: -
D: -
DNA: TGTGCCAGCATCTTTAATAGCAATCAGCCCCAGCATTTT
CDR3: CASIFNSNQPQHF

J: TRBJ2-1
V: TRBV29-1
length: 15
size: many
D: TRBD1
DNA: TGCAGCGTTGAAGATGGACAGGGCTCCTACAATGAGCAGTTCTTC
CDR3: CSVEDGQGSYNEQFF

J: TRBJ2-5
V: TRBV2
length: 15
size: few
D: TRBD2
DNA: TGTGCCAGCAGTGTTAGCGGGGTGCTTGGGGAGACCCAGTACTTC
CDR3: CASSVSGVLGETQYF

J: TRBJ1-3
V: TRBV12-3/TRBV12-4
length: 15
size: -
D: -
DNA: TGTGCCAGCAGTCCGAACAGGATCTCTGGAAACACCGTATATTTT
CDR3: CASSPNRISGNTVYF

J: TRBJ1-1
V: TRBV7-6
length: 13
size: -
D: -
DNA: TGTGCCAGCAGTCCCCGACAGGCCTCTGAAGCTTTCTTT
CDR3: CASSPRQASEAFF

J: TRBJ2-1
V: TRBV20-1
length: 14
size: -
D: -
DNA: TGCAGTGCTGACGGGGCCAGCTCCTACAATGAGCAGTTCTTC
CDR3: CSADGASSYNEQFF

J: TRBJ2-5
V: TRBV20-1
length: 14
size: -
D: TRBD1
DNA: TGTAGTGCTAGAGTGGGGACAGCATACAATGAGCAGTACTTC
CDR3: CSARVGTAYNEQYF

J: TRBJ1-2
V: TRBV19
length: 12
size: few
D: -
DNA: TGTGCCAGTAGTATAGCGGGAAATGGCTACACCTTC
CDR3: CASSIAGNGYTF

J: TRBJ2-3
V: TRBV3-1
length: 14
size: -
D: -
DNA: TGTGCCAGCAGCCAAGACTATTCGCAGGATACGCAGTATTTT
CDR3: CASSQDYSQDTQYF

J: TRBJ2-5
V: TRBV29-1
length: 14
size: many
D: -
DNA: TGCAGCGTCACAGGCTTTCCTTGGGGTGAGACCCAGTACTTC
CDR3: CSVTGFPWGETQYF

J: TRBJ1-2
V: TRBV20-1
length: 10
size: -
D: -
DNA: TGCAGTGCTAGTCGGGGTAGGGACACCTTC
CDR3: CSASRGRDTF

J: TRBJ2-1
V: TRBV4-2
length: 15
size: -
D: TRBD2
DNA: TGTGCCAGCAGCCAAGTTAGACTAGCGCACAATGAGCAGTTCTTC
CDR3: CASSQVRLAHNEQFF

J: TRBJ2-1
V: TRBV5-1
length: 18
size: -
D: TRBD2
DNA: TGCGCCAGCAGCTTGGGACTAGCGGGAGGGAAAGGTATAAATGAGCAGTTCTTC
CDR3: CASSLGLAGGKGINEQFF

J: TRBJ1-5
V: TRBV6-6
length: 16
size: -
D: TRBD1
DNA: TGTGCCAGCAGCACGGGACAGGGAAGGGGCAATCAGCCCCAGCATTTT
CDR3: CASSTGQGRGNQPQHF

J: TRBJ2-3
V: TRBV2
length: 14
size: -
D: -
DNA: TGTGCCAGCAGTGAGAGATTTGCGGAATCTACGCAGTATTTT
CDR3: CASSERFAESTQYF

J: TRBJ2-7
V: TRBV5-1
length: 16
size: -
D: -
DNA: TGCGCCAGCAGCTTGGGGTGGCGGGGATCCTCCTACGAGCAGTACTTC
CDR3: CASSLGWRGSSYEQYF

J: TRBJ2-7
V: TRBV6-1
length: 16
size: few
D: TRBD2
DNA: TGTGCCAGCAGTGAACGTTCGGGGGAGGGCCTCTACGAGCAGTACTTC
CDR3: CASSERSGEGLYEQYF

J: TRBJ2-7
V: TRBV5-1
length: 15
size: -
D: TRBD2
DNA: TGCGCCAGCAGCCCGGGGACTAGGCGTTCCTACGAGCAGTACTTC
CDR3: CASSPGTRRSYEQYF

J: TRBJ2-3
V: TRBV28
length: 14
size: few
D: TRBD2
DNA: TGTGCCAGCAAGGCGGGAGGGGAGACAGATACGCAGTATTTT
CDR3: CASKAGGETDTQYF

J: TRBJ1-5
V: TRBV20-1
length: 15
size: -
D: -
DNA: TGCAGTGCTCCCGGCAGACAGTATAGCAATCAGCCCCAGCATTTT
CDR3: CSAPGRQYSNQPQHF

J: TRBJ2-1
V: TRBV5-1
length: 12
size: few
D: -
DNA: TGCGCCAGCGCGGGACCCTACAATGAGCAGTTCTTC
CDR3: CASAGPYNEQFF

J: TRBJ2-7
V: TRBV20-1
length: 14
size: -
D: -
DNA: TGCTCCTTCCCCCGGTCTAGATCCTCCTACGAGCAGTACTTC
CDR3: CSFPRSRSSYEQYF

J: TRBJ2-7
V: TRBV25-1
length: 13
size: few
D: -
DNA: TGTGCCAGCAGTGAAGCCCTAGTTTCGGAGCAGTACTTC
CDR3: CASSEALVSEQYF

J: TRBJ2-5
V: TRBV10-1
length: 15
size: few
D: -
DNA: TGCGCCAGCAGTGCCATTGGGAGAAACCAAGAGACCCAGTACTTC
CDR3: CASSAIGRNQETQYF

J: TRBJ2-1
V: TRBV5-1
length: 14
size: few
D: -
DNA: TGCGCCAGCAGCTTGGAAGGCAGCATCAATGAGCAGTTCTTC
CDR3: CASSLEGSINEQFF

J: TRBJ1-5
V: TRBV29-1
length: 13
size: many
D: TRBD1
DNA: TGCAGCGTTGGAGGGACAGGCGGTCAGCCCCAGCATTTT
CDR3: CSVGGTGGQPQHF

J: TRBJ1-1
V: TRBV9
length: 13
size: few
D: -
DNA: TGTGCCAGCAGCGTTGGGTGGAACACTGAAGCTTTCTTT
CDR3: CASSVGWNTEAFF

J: TRBJ1-2
V: TRBV24-1
length: 14
size: few
D: -
DNA: TGTGCCACCAGTGATTCGGGACGCCGAGTGGGCTACACCTTC
CDR3: CATSDSGRRVGYTF

J: TRBJ2-6
V: TRBV20-1
length: 16
size: few
D: TRBD2
DNA: TGCAGTGCTAGGTCTAGCGGGTTCTCTGGGGCCAACGTCCTGACTTTC
CDR3: CSARSSGFSGANVLTF

J: TRBJ1-2
V: TRBV4-1
length: 14
size: -
D: -
DNA: TGCGCCAGCAGCCTTAATCTGGGGGGCGGCGGCTACACCTTC
CDR3: CASSLNLGGGGYTF

J: TRBJ2-3
V: TRBV20-1
length: 16
size: few
D: -
DNA: TGCAGTGCTCCCCGAATAAATAACTACCTCACAGATACGCAGTATTTT
CDR3: CSAPRINNYLTDTQYF

J: TRBJ2-7
V: TRBV28
length: 17
size: -
D: TRBD2
DNA: TGTGCCAGCAGTCTCGCCCCAGCGGGAGAGCCTTCCTACGAGCAGTACTTC
CDR3: CASSLAPAGEPSYEQYF

J: TRBJ2-1
V: TRBV3-1
length: 17
size: many
D: TRBD1
DNA: TGTGCCAGCAGCCAAGACGGGACAGGGGTGATCTTCGGTGAGCAGTTCTTC
CDR3: CASSQDGTGVIFGEQFF

J: TRBJ2-2
V: TRBV10-3
length: 11
size: few
D: -
DNA: TGTGCCATCAGTGCTACCGGGGAGCTGTTTTTT
CDR3: CAISATGELFF

J: TRBJ2-7
V: TRBV6-2/TRBV6-3
length: 18
size: -
D: -
DNA: TGTGCCAGCAGTTACACCTTACTTCGGACTGGAGGGTCCTACGAGCAGTACTTC
CDR3: CASSYTLLRTGGSYEQYF

J: TRBJ2-7
V: TRBV10-2
length: 15
size: -
D: TRBD1
DNA: TGCGCCAGCAGGCCTGCCCGGGACAGGACCTACGAGCAGTGCTTC
CDR3: CASRPARDRTYEQCF

J: TRBJ2-3
V: TRBV7-2
length: 12
size: many
D: -
DNA: TGTGCCAGCAGCTTAAATGGAGATACGCAGTATTTT
CDR3: CASSLNGDTQYF

J: TRBJ2-1
V: TRBV12-3/TRBV12-4
length: 16
size: few
D: TRBD2
DNA: TGTGCCAGCAGTTTAGGCGGTCTAGCGGGACTCAATGAGCAGTTCTTC
CDR3: CASSLGGLAGLNEQFF

J: TRBJ2-7
V: TRBV20-1
length: 14
size: -
D: TRBD2
DNA: TGCAGTGCTAGGCCCGGGACTACCTTCTACGAGCAGTACTTC
CDR3: CSARPGTTFYEQYF

J: TRBJ1-2
V: TRBV7-2
length: 15
size: many
D: -
DNA: TGTGCCAGCAGCTTAGCAGGGGGTTTTAACTATGGCTACACCTTC
CDR3: CASSLAGGFNYGYTF

J: TRBJ2-3
V: TRBV5-1
length: 17
size: few
D: -
DNA: TGCGCCAGCAGCTTGGTATGGCAGGGCGGTGGCACAGATACGCAGTATTTT
CDR3: CASSLVWQGGGTDTQYF

J: TRBJ2-1
V: TRBV9
length: 16
size: few
D: -
DNA: TGTGCCAGCAGCGTAGGCGGGGTGGGCGGGTTCAATGAGCAGTTCTTC
CDR3: CASSVGGVGGFNEQFF